This entry lists 3 T cell receptor beta chains sequenced from one sample in a study of beta chain features in type 1 diabetes (dated by TCRdb to 2017 to 2018). Library prep was done by the immunoSEQ multiplex PCR assay. The entire amount of isolated RNA was reverse transcribed using the High Capacity cDNA Reverse Transcription Kit, so the sequenced TCRB transcripts were expressed ones. TCRdb limited this immuneACCESS table to in-frame rearrangements with V and J called. A share of clones is missing; checked studies link under half to unresolved V genes, and the rest is unexplained. The sample table shows roughly 240,000 clones, and about 63% are seen once. The ten largest clones add up to roughly 0.048% of the sample. Sample: naive CD4+ T cells from blood. The sample's cell subset or site label, in plain terms: true naive CD4+ T cells. Receptors originate from a man aged 25-40 years in good health.

This clone was counted between two and nine times. This chain connects TRBV6-6 to TRBJ2-1; D gene ambiguous. Germline CDR1 and CDR2: MNHNY and SVGAGI (reference sequence). The CDR3 contains 12 residues. V dropped 2 bases and J dropped 7 bases, with 6 bases sitting between them. The CDR3: CASSYPQNEQFF. CDR3 sequence (DNA): TGTGCCAGCAGTTACCCCCAGAATGAGCAGTTCTTC.

The V gene is TRBV28, the J gene TRBJ2-7, with D possibly called TRBD1 or TRBD2 (5 bases each). Trimming removed 5 bases at V and 2 bases at J, with 13 bases between. The length of the CDR3 is 14 residues. Germline loops: CDR1 MDHEN, CDR2 SYDVKM. This CDR3 reads CASSRGRAAYEQYF. In DNA, the CDR3 is TGTGCCAGCAGTCGGGGCAGGGCGGCCTACGAGCAGTACTTC.

The rearrangement uses TRBV27 and TRBJ2-5; 7 bases map to TRBD1. The CDR3 spans 13 residues. J lost 1 base, V lost 7 bases, and 3 bases had no gene match. The germline V gene encodes CDR1 MNHEY and CDR2 SMNVEV (reference sequence). The DNA for the CDR3 is TGTGCCAGCACAAGGGACAGCCAAGAGACCCAGTACTTC. Amino acid sequence: CASTRDSQETQYF.